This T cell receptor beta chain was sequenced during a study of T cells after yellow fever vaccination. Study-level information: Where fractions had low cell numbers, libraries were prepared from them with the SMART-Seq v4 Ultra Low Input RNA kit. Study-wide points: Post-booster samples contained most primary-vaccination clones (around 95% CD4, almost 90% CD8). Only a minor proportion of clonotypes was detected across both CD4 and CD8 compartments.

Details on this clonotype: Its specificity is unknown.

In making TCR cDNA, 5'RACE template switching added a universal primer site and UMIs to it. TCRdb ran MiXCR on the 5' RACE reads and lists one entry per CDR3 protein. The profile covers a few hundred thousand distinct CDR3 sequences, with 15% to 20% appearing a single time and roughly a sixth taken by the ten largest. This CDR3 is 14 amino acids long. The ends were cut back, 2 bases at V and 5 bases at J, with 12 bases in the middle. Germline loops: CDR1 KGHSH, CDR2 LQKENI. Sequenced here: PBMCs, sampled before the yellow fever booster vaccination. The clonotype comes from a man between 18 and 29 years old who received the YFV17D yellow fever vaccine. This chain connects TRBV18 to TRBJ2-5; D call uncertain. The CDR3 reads CASSPSTPRETQYF. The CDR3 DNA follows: TGTGCCAGCTCACCATCCACCCCACGGGAGACCCAGTACTTC. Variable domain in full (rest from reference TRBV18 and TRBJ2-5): NAGVMQNPRHLVRRRGQEARLRCSPMKGHSHVYWYRQLPEEGLKFMVYLQKENIIDESGMPKERFSAEFPKEGPSILRIQQVVRGDSAAYFCASSPSTPRETQYFGPGTRLLVL.